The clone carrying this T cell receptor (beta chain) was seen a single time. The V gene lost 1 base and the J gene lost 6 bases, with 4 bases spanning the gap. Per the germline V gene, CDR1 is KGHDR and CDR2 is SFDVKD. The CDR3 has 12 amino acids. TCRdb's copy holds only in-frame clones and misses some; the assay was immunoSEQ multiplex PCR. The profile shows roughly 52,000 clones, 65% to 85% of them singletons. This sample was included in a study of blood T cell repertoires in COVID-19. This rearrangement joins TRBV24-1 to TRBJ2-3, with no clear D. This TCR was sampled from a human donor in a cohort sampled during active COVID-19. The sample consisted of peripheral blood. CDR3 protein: CATSDFRDTQYF. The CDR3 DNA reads TGTGCCACCAGTGATTTCCGGGATACGCAGTATTTT.